This T cell receptor (beta chain) was retrieved from a study of T cell changes during pregnancy in multiple sclerosis. Sequenced by immunoSEQ multiplex PCR; TCRdb stores in-frame clones only, minus some. This sample carries around 21,000 clones, roughly nine tenths of them seen once, and the ten largest clones take 7%. The V and J ends lost 0 bases and 3 bases, in that order; junction bases with no gene match: 3. This CDR3 is 15 amino acids long. Germline V CDR1 and CDR2: SGDLS, YYNGEE. This chain joins TRBV9 and TRBJ2-7; 10 nucleotides align to TRBD2. The receptor was isolated from a female donor in good health, enrolled as a control in a pregnancy study. The sequenced sample was CD8+ T cells from peripheral blood mononuclear cells, obtained in the third trimester of pregnancy. CDR3 coding DNA: TGTGCCAGCAGCGTAGGCTCTAGCGGGAGCTACGAGCAGTACTTC. Translated: CASSVGSSGSYEQYF. Together with reference TRBV9 and TRBJ2-7, the CDR3 gives the full variable domain: DSGVTQTPKHLITATGQRVTLRCSPRSGDLSVYWYQQSLDQGLQFLIQYYNGEERAKGNILERFSAQQFPDLHSELNLSSLELGDSALYFCASSVGSSGSYEQYFGPGTRLTVT.